This TCR beta chain came from a study of type 1 regulatory T cells. Background on the study: An in vitro protocol generated T-allo10, a Tr1-enriched, alloantigen-specific CD4 T cell product.

TCRdb independently ran MiXCR on the reads; one entry per CDR3 protein. Counted here are 80,000 to 100,000 distinct CDR3 sequences, roughly 30% occurring once; the ten biggest clones make up less than 2.5%. CDR3 length: 14 amino acids. With V trimmed by 6 bases and J by 0 bases, 4 bases remained unmatched. Germline CDR1 reads MNHNY; CDR2 reads SVGAGI (reference sequence). The sample holds a few counts of this clonotype. Sequencing input: CD4+ T cells, either the whole sample or a sorted fraction (not recorded which). The sequence derives from a human donor in good health. The chain links TRBV6-6 to TRBJ2-7; 8 nucleotides align to TRBD1. The CDR3 DNA reads TGTGCCAGCAGGCATCAGGGGGCCTCCTACGAGCAGTACTTC. Protein: CASRHQGASYEQYF.